Listed below are T cell receptor beta chains from one sample, sequenced in a study of blood T cell repertoires in COVID-19. Clones were sequenced by immunoSEQ multiplex PCR, and TCRdb holds only the in-frame ones, with some missing. The data hold 80,000 to 95,000 clones, with around 85% observed a single time. What was sequenced was peripheral blood. All receptors come from a man aged 80 or over with acute or convalescent COVID-19. Each CDR3 is given with its conserved first and last residue. The D gene is left open where the match is weak. Size is omitted from some rows. Given values are once, few, many or a class for expanded clones.

j_call | v_call | d_call | clone_size | cdr3_nt | cdr3_aa
TRBJ2-3 | TRBV19 | TRBD2 | large | TGTGCCAGTAGTCTGACTAGCGGGAGTTTGGATACGCAGTATTTT | CASSLTSGSLDTQYF
TRBJ2-1 | TRBV5-1 | TRBD2 | NA | TGCGCCAGCAGCTTGGCGGGGGGAACGACCCAAGCCAGATACAATGAGCAGTTCTTC | CASSLAGGTTQARYNEQFF
TRBJ2-1 | TRBV7-6 | TRBD2 | NA | TGTGCCAGCAGCTTAGATATTAGCGGGTACGAGCAGTTCTTC | CASSLDISGYEQFF
TRBJ2-2 | TRBV9 | TRBD2 | NA | TGTGCCAGCAGCAGAACCCTCCGACAGGCGGGGGGAACCGGGGAGCTGTTTTTT | CASSRTLRQAGGTGELFF
TRBJ2-7 | TRBV6-5 | NA | NA | TGTGCCAGCAGTTATATGGGCCAATACGAGCAGTACTTC | CASSYMGQYEQYF
TRBJ2-7 | TRBV5-6 | NA | NA | TGTGCCAGCAGACAGAGCGGTGTCTCCTACGAGCAGTACTTC | CASRQSGVSYEQYF
TRBJ2-7 | TRBV5-1 | TRBD2 | NA | TGCGCCAGCAGCTTGTACGGGACTAGCGGGAGTGAGTCCTACGAGCAGTACTTC | CASSLYGTSGSESYEQYF
TRBJ2-4 | TRBV11-2 | NA | NA | TGTGCCAGCAGCCTCACATCCAAAAACATTCAGTACTTC | CASSLTSKNIQYF
TRBJ2-1 | TRBV27 | TRBD2 | NA | TGTGCCAGCAGTTTTCGAACTAGCGGGAGGAATGAGCAGTTCTTC | CASSFRTSGRNEQFF
TRBJ2-6 | TRBV7-3 | TRBD1 | NA | TGTGCCAGCAGCCCTCAGGGACAGTCTGGGGCCAACGTCCTGACTTTC | CASSPQGQSGANVLTF
TRBJ2-7 | TRBV11-3 | TRBD2 | NA | TGTGCCAGCAGCTTACTAGCGGGATCCTACGAGCAGTACTTC | CASSLLAGSYEQYF
TRBJ2-7 | TRBV28 | NA | few | TGTGCCAGCAGTTTAAGTACACCTTCCGAGCAGTACTTC | CASSLSTPSEQYF
TRBJ2-5 | TRBV5-4 | NA | NA | TGTGCCAGCAGCCCTGACACGATCCAAGAGACCCAGTACTTC | CASSPDTIQETQYF
TRBJ1-2 | TRBV11-3 | NA | NA | TGTGCCAGCAGCTTTCCGGACTATGGCTACACCTTC | CASSFPDYGYTF
TRBJ1-1 | TRBV28 | NA | NA | TGTGCCAGCAGTCGCCCAGTTGGTGAAGCTTTCTTT | CASSRPVGEAFF
TRBJ2-3 | TRBV3-1/TRBV3-2 | TRBD2 | NA | TGTGCCAGCAGCCTCCCTGCGGGAGCCTACACAGATACGCAGTATTTT | CASSLPAGAYTDTQYF
TRBJ2-3 | TRBV10-3 | NA | NA | TGTGCCATCAGTGAGTCGGTAACGGCAGATACGCAGTATTTT | CAISESVTADTQYF
TRBJ2-7 | TRBV19 | NA | many | TGTGCCAGTAGTATCCGGCCAGGGGTTACCTACGAGCAGTACTTC | CASSIRPGVTYEQYF
TRBJ2-5 | TRBV4-1 | TRBD2 | NA | TGCGCCAGCAGCCAAGATACAGCGGGAGTAGAGACCCAGTACTTC | CASSQDTAGVETQYF
TRBJ2-4 | TRBV7-2 | NA | NA | TGTGCCAGCAGTCCTCCCGGGATAGCCAAAAACATTCAGTACTTC | CASSPPGIAKNIQYF
TRBJ2-5 | TRBV7-9 | NA | few | TGTGCCAGCAGCTTAGTTGGTGTGAGCGGGGAGACCCAGTACTTC | CASSLVGVSGETQYF
TRBJ2-5 | TRBV4-2 | TRBD2 | NA | TGTGCCAGCAGCCCGGCTTTAGCGGGGGACCAAGAGACCCAGTACTTC | CASSPALAGDQETQYF
TRBJ1-3 | TRBV2 | NA | once | TGTGCCAGCACAACAGGCCTTGGAAACACCATATATTTT | CASTTGLGNTIYF
TRBJ2-7 | TRBV28 | TRBD1 | NA | TGTGCCAGCAAACCCGGGACAGGCCTCTTGCGGGAATACGAGCAGTACTTC | CASKPGTGLLREYEQYF
TRBJ2-7 | TRBV6-5 | TRBD2 | NA | TGTGCCAGCAGTTACTCGGTCCCTAGCGGGGACTACGAGCAGTACTTC | CASSYSVPSGDYEQYF
TRBJ2-3 | TRBV28 | TRBD2 | NA | TGTGCCAGCAGTTTTCCCTCCGGGACTAGCGGGAAGAAAGATACGCAGTATTTT | CASSFPSGTSGKKDTQYF
TRBJ2-1 | TRBV7-3 | NA | NA | TGTGCCAGCAGCCCAGGATACAATGAGCAGTTCTTC | CASSPGYNEQFF